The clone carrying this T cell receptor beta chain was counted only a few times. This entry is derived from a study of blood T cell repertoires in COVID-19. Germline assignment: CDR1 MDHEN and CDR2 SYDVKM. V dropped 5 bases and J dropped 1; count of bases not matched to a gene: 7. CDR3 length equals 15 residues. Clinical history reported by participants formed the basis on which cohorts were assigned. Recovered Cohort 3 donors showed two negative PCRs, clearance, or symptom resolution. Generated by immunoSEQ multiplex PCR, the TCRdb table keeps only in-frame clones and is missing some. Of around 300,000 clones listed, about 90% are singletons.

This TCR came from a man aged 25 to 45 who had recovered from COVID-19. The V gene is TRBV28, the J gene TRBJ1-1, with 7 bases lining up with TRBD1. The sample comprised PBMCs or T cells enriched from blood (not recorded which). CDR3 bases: TGTGCCAGCAGTATACCTGGGACAGCGAACACTGAAGCTTTCTTT. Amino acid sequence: CASSIPGTANTEAFF.